A selection of T cell receptor beta chains follows, all from one sample in a study of T cells in localized non-small cell lung cancer. Repertoires were generated with immunoSEQ multiplex PCR, while TCRdb's copy carries only in-frame clones and drops some. The sample contains under 35,000 clones, about 82% of which appear only once. The sequencing used peripheral blood, collected before any cancer treatment. The receptors were gathered from a male donor at least 60 years old with stage III squamous cell lung carcinoma. CDR3s include the opening cysteine and the closing phenylalanine or tryptophan. D genes are given only for firm matches. Size is omitted from some rows. Given values are once, few, many or a class for expanded clones.

v_call	clone_size	j_call	d_call	cdr3_nt	cdr3_aa
TRBV19	.	TRBJ2-5	.	TGTGCCAGTAGTATGCAATCGGTAGAGACCCAGTACTTC	CASSMQSVETQYF
TRBV5-1	.	TRBJ1-4	TRBD1	TGCGCCAGCAGCCTACGCCTAAACAGGGGTTCTAATGAAAAACTGTTTTTT	CASSLRLNRGSNEKLFF
TRBV7-2	once	TRBJ2-7	TRBD2	TGTGCCAGCAGCTTACTATTTGGACTAGCGGGAACAGAGCAGTACTTC	CASSLLFGLAGTEQYF
TRBV6-6	.	TRBJ1-6	.	TGTGCCAGCAGTACGGCCCCGAGATTAAATTCACCCCTCCACTTT	CASSTAPRLNSPLHF
TRBV7-2	.	TRBJ2-3	.	TGTGCCAGCAGCGGGTTTAAGGATACGCAGTATTTT	CASSGFKDTQYF
TRBV19	.	TRBJ1-5	.	TGTGCCAGTAGTATAGCGACCCAGCCCCAGCATTTT	CASSIATQPQHF
TRBV2	.	TRBJ1-4	.	TGTGCCAGCAGTGAAGGACGGAGTAATGAAAAACTGTTTTTT	CASSEGRSNEKLFF
TRBV28	few	TRBJ2-1	TRBD1	TGTGCCAGCAGTCCTTATAGGGACAGAAATAACAATGAGCAGTTCTTC	CASSPYRDRNNNEQFF
TRBV19	once	TRBJ2-2	.	TGTGCCGGGTTGTCCGCGAACACCGGGGAGCTGTTTTTT	CAGLSANTGELFF
TRBV5-1	.	TRBJ1-1	TRBD1	TGCGCCAGCAGCTTACAGGGGGCCACTGAAGCTTTCTTT	CASSLQGATEAFF
TRBV10-3	.	TRBJ2-3	TRBD2	TGTGCCATCAGTGGGGGACTAGCGGGAGGACTAGATACGCAGTATTTT	CAISGGLAGGLDTQYF
TRBV5-1	once	TRBJ1-3	TRBD1	TGCGCCAGCAGCTCTGAGACAGGGTCCTCCGGAAACACCATATATTTT	CASSSETGSSGNTIYF
TRBV27	few	TRBJ2-2	.	TGTGCCAGCAGTTTAAGACGGAACACCGGGGAGCTGTTTTTT	CASSLRRNTGELFF
TRBV7-9	.	TRBJ2-7	TRBD2	TGTGCCAGCAGCTTCTCGGGACTAGAGGGCGAGCAGTACTTC	CASSFSGLEGEQYF
TRBV6-6	.	TRBJ2-5	.	TGTGCCAGCAGTTACGTCACAGTATTGGACCAGACCCAGTACTTC	CASSYVTVLDQTQYF
TRBV5-8	.	TRBJ2-7	.	TGTGCCAGCAGCGCAACAGGGAGAGGGGGCTCCTACGAGCAGTACTTC	CASSATGRGGSYEQYF
TRBV6-1	.	TRBJ2-1	.	TGTGCCAGCAGTGAAGCGCTGATAGCGCCGTACAATGAGCAGTTCTTC	CASSEALIAPYNEQFF
TRBV6-6	few	TRBJ2-3	TRBD2	TGTGCCAGCAGTTACTCGGGGAGCGGGAGAGGGGATACGCAGTATTTT	CASSYSGSGRGDTQYF
TRBV7-2	.	TRBJ1-1	TRBD1	TGTGCCAGCAGCTCCGGAACAGGGGGAATGGGTGAAGCTTTCTTT	CASSSGTGGMGEAFF
TRBV11-3	.	TRBJ2-1	TRBD2	TGTGCCAGCAGCTTAGACGGGGGGTTCTACAATGAGCAGTTCTTC	CASSLDGGFYNEQFF
TRBV4-3	few	TRBJ1-1	TRBD1	TGCGCCAGCAGCCAGGGGACAGTGAACACTGAAGCTTTCTTT	CASSQGTVNTEAFF
TRBV7-2	.	TRBJ2-1	.	TGTGCCAGCAGCTTAGCGGTTTCGAGCTCCTACAATGAGCAGTTCTTC	CASSLAVSSSYNEQFF
TRBV7-6	.	TRBJ2-1	TRBD2	TGTGCCAGCATTACCAACGCGGGGGGGTCCCCTTACTCCTACAATGAGCAGTTCTTC	CASITNAGGSPYSYNEQFF
TRBV7-8	few	TRBJ2-5	.	TGTGCCAGCAGCCTTTCAAACTACCCCCTGACAGAGACCCAGTACTTC	CASSLSNYPLTETQYF
TRBV11-1	.	TRBJ2-1	.	TGTGCCAGCAGCTTTATCCGGGGGGAGCAGTTCTTC	CASSFIRGEQFF
TRBV4-3	.	TRBJ2-4	TRBD1	TGCGCCAGCAGCCGAGAGGACAGGGGGGTGAGAAACATTCAGTACTTC	CASSREDRGVRNIQYF
TRBV29-1	.	TRBJ2-7	.	TGCAGCGTTGAAGGAGGGGACGGACTCTCCTACGAGCAGTACTTC	CSVEGGDGLSYEQYF
TRBV28	.	TRBJ1-5	.	TGTGCCAGCGTAGTCGGAAGCAATCAGCCCCAGCATTTT	CASVVGSNQPQHF
TRBV10-3	.	TRBJ2-7	.	TGTGCCATCAAGGGGCCCTCCTACGAGCAGTACTTC	CAIKGPSYEQYF
TRBV10-3	.	TRBJ1-2	.	TGTGCCATCACCCAGGACAGTTCTAACTATGGCTACACCTTC	CAITQDSSNYGYTF
TRBV27	once	TRBJ2-7	TRBD1	TGTGCCAGCAGTTCCCCGGACAGGGGGATAAACGAGCAGTACTTC	CASSSPDRGINEQYF
TRBV5-4	.	TRBJ2-2	TRBD1	TGTGCCAGCAGCTTGAACAGGGGCCTGAACACCGGGGAGCTGTTTTTT	CASSLNRGLNTGELFF
TRBV2	.	TRBJ2-5	.	TGTGCCAGCAGTGAGACCGCTGGCAGTGGGACCCAGTACTTC	CASSETAGSGTQYF
TRBV18	.	TRBJ1-1	TRBD1	TGTGCCAGCGGAGACAGGGAGAACACTGAAGCTTTCTTT	CASGDRENTEAFF
TRBV19	.	TRBJ1-6	TRBD1	TGTGCCAGTAGTTACGAGGGACAGAGGACACCCCTCCACTTT	CASSYEGQRTPLHF
TRBV7-8	.	TRBJ2-3	.	TGTGCCAGCAGCGCGAGACTAGGCCCAAAGGGGACAGATACGCAGTATTTT	CASSARLGPKGTDTQYF
TRBV29-1	few	TRBJ1-5	.	TGCAGCGTTGAAGAGACAGATAGCAATCAGCCCCAGCATTTT	CSVEETDSNQPQHF
TRBV6-5	few	TRBJ2-3	.	TGTGCCAGCAGTTATGCGGAGTACACAGATACGCAGTATTTT	CASSYAEYTDTQYF
TRBV28	.	TRBJ2-3	TRBD1	TGTGCCAGCAGGGGACAGCTCACAGATACGCAGTATTTT	CASRGQLTDTQYF
TRBV6-5	.	TRBJ1-5	.	TGTGCCGGCGGCTGGAATCAGCCCCAGCATTTT	CAGGWNQPQHF
TRBV6-5	.	TRBJ2-1	.	TGTGCCAGCAGTTACAGGGGGGGGGCAATCAATGAGCAGTTCTTC	CASSYRGGAINEQFF
TRBV9	.	TRBJ2-2	.	TGTGCCAGCAGACTCTCCCTGAACACCGGGGAGCTGTTTTTT	CASRLSLNTGELFF
TRBV7-8	.	TRBJ2-7	TRBD1	TGTGCCAGCAGCCCTGCAAGGGGGCGCTCCTACGAGCAGTACTTC	CASSPARGRSYEQYF
TRBV6-4	.	TRBJ2-2	TRBD2	TGTGCCAGCAGTGAAAGCGGGGGGGCTATCGGGGAGCTGTTTTTT	CASSESGGAIGELFF
TRBV7-9	.	TRBJ1-2	TRBD1	TGTGCCAGCAGCTTAGGCACAGGGGGAGGCTACACCTTC	CASSLGTGGGYTF